These 18 T cell receptor beta chains were sequenced from one sample in a study of blood T cell repertoires in COVID-19. Assay used: immunoSEQ multiplex PCR; TCRdb lists only in-frame clones, some missing. This table holds about 180,000 clones, approximately 84% found once. The source material was peripheral blood. These receptors came from a man between 18 and 35 years old with active or convalescent COVID-19.

Only one count was recorded for this clone. J is TRBJ2-1 and V is TRBV7-2; 11 bases line up with TRBD2. The trim removed 5 bases at V and 4 bases at J, leaving 7 bases unmatched. Germline CDR1 and CDR2: SGHTA and FQGNSA. The CDR3 has 16 residues. The chain's CDR3 is CASSANLAGGYNEQFF. The CDR3 DNA reads TGTGCCAGCAGCGCCAATCTAGCGGGAGGATACAATGAGCAGTTCTTC.

This clone was seen a few times. The CDR3 sequence is CASSKDRGDSNQPQHF. The CDR3 coding sequence is TGTGCCAGCAGCAAAGACAGGGGGGATAGCAATCAGCCCCAGCATTTT. This sequence joins TRBV7-6 and TRBJ1-5; 9 bases are a match to TRBD1. V was pared by 5 bases and J by 0 bases, with 5 bases of the junction left unmatched. CDR1 is SGHVS, CDR2 FNYEAQ, per germline. This CDR3 contains 16 residues.

The chain is built from TRBV4-1 and TRBJ2-7; 9 bases line up with TRBD2. Germline V CDR1 and CDR2: MGHRA, YSYEKL. The V segment lost 3 bases and the J segment 1 base; nucleotides outside the gene matches: 7. This CDR3 region has 16 residues. The CDR3: CASSQRPSGESYEQYF. The CDR3 DNA is TGCGCCAGCAGCCAGAGACCTAGCGGGGAATCCTACGAGCAGTACTTC.

V and J are TRBV5-6 and TRBJ1-2; D remains ambiguous. The CDR3 spans 13 residues. V lost 2 bases, J lost 2 bases, and 7 bases lay in between. Germline V CDR1 and CDR2: SGHDT, YYEEEE. This CDR3 is CASSLPQNYGYTF. Here the CDR3 DNA reads TGTGCCAGCAGCTTACCCCAGAACTATGGCTACACCTTC.

This clone was recorded many times. This chain uses TRBV11-2 with TRBJ1-6; 7 positions agree with TRBD1. J gave up 7 bases and V 3 bases, and 6 bases lay outside the gene matches. Germline V gives CDR1 SGHAT, CDR2 FQNNGV. This CDR3 is 15 amino acids long. The CDR3 sequence: CASSFTGALNSPLHF. The CDR3 DNA follows: TGTGCCAGCAGCTTCACAGGGGCCCTCAATTCACCCCTCCACTTT.

This chain joins TRBV6-6 and TRBJ1-5; TRBD1 might be the D (6 bases). This CDR3 comprises 15 residues. The V gene lost 1 base and the J gene lost 0 bases, with 7 bases spanning the gap. Per the germline V gene, CDR1 is MNHNY and CDR2 is SVGAGI (reference sequence). DNA of the CDR3: TGTGCCAGCAGTTACTACAGGGATAGCAATCAGCCCCAGCATTTT. It yields the protein CASSYYRDSNQPQHF.

The chain uses TRBV7-3 and TRBJ2-1; 7 bases are a match to TRBD2. CDR1 is SGHTA, CDR2 FQGTGA, per germline. The trim removed 5 bases at V and 2 bases at J, leaving 6 bases unmatched. The CDR3 length is 15 residues. The CDR3 bases are TGTGCCAGCAGCATCCTAGGACTAGCCTACAATGAGCAGTTCTTC. It is translated as CASSILGLAYNEQFF. Full variable domain (missing parts from reference TRBV7-3 and TRBJ2-1): GAGVSQTPSNKVTEKGKYVELRCDPISGHTALYWYRQSLGQGPEFLIYFQGTGAADDSGLPNDRFFAVRPEGSVSTLKIQRTERGDSAVYLCASSILGLAYNEQFFGPGTRLTVL.

The chain combines TRBV11-2 with TRBJ2-1; possible D gene TRBD2, 6 bases. CDR1 and CDR2 from the germline V gene are SGHAT and FQNNGV. Trimming pared 3 bases from V and 4 bases from J, leaving 16 bases between. CDR3 length: 16 residues. This CDR3 is CASSFLSGAAYNEQFF. The CDR3 region has the DNA TGTGCCAGCAGCTTTTTATCGGGAGCAGCATACAATGAGCAGTTCTTC.

The chain joins TRBV7-9 to TRBJ1-1; no reliable D call. V shed 0 bases and J shed 0 bases, with 8 bases lying between them. CDR3 length: 15 residues. Germline V gives CDR1 SEHNR, CDR2 FQNEAQ (reference sequence). The CDR3 sequence is CASSLAVVVNTEAFF. The CDR3 coding sequence is TGTGCCAGCAGCTTAGCTGTGGTAGTGAACACTGAAGCTTTCTTT. Full variable domain (outside the CDR3, taken from reference TRBV7-9 and TRBJ1-1): DTGVSQNPRHKITKRGQNVTFRCDPISEHNRLYWYRQTLGQGPEFLTYFQNEAQLEKSRLLSDRFSAERPKGSFSTLEIQRTEQGDSAMYLCASSLAVVVNTEAFFGQGTRLTVV.

The V and J genes are TRBV7-9 and TRBJ1-2, with a tentative D call TRBD1 (5 bases). CDR3 length: 15 amino acids. The V end lost 1 base, the J end lost 4 bases, and 13 bases lay between the germline ends. Germline CDR1 reads SEHNR; CDR2 reads FQNEAQ (reference sequence). CDR3 coding DNA: TGTGCCAGCAGCTTAGAACGGGGGTCCTTCTATGGCTACACCTTC. Translating it yields CASSLERGSFYGYTF.

This chain joins TRBV3-1 (or the pseudogene TRBV3-2) and TRBJ2-3; D may be TRBD2 (6 bases). This CDR3 is built from 14 residues. Per germline, CDR1 LGHDT and CDR2 YNNKEL (reference sequence). V lost 4 bases and J 3 bases, leaving 11 bases between the germline ends. Here the CDR3 DNA reads TGTGCCAGCAGCCGGGGGGTGGGTACAGATACGCAGTATTTT. Residues: CASSRGVGTDTQYF.

On this clone: Within the sample, other DNA sequences also encode this same CDR3. The rearrangement joins TRBV5-1 to TRBJ2-5; 9 positions match TRBD1. The CDR3 spans 14 residues. Trimming cost V 2 bases and J 4 bases; bases outside gene matches: 3. The V gene's germline CDR1 is SGHRS and CDR2 YFSETQ. The CDR3 loop reads CASSLQGAGETQYF. In DNA form, the CDR3 reads TGCGCCAGCAGCTTACAGGGGGCGGGAGAGACCCAGTACTTC. The full variable domain, with the rest looked up from reference TRBV5-1 and TRBJ2-5, is KAGVTQTPRYLIKTRGQQVTLSCSPISGHRSVSWYQQTPGQGLQFLFEYFSETQRNKGNFPGRFSGRQFSNSRSEMNVSTLELGDSALYLCASSLQGAGETQYFGPGTRLLVL.

The chain recombines TRBV18 with TRBJ1-1, with D maybe TRBD1 (5 bases). The CDR3 loop spans 15 amino acids. V was clipped by 3 bases and J by 0 bases, with 11 bases between them. The germline CDR1 and CDR2 sequences are KGHSH and LQKENI. The CDR3 DNA is TGTGCCAGCTCACCGACCAGGGATCTGAACACTGAAGCTTTCTTT. Its protein product is CASSPTRDLNTEAFF.

This sequence joins TRBV5-5 and TRBJ2-5; D perhaps matches TRBD2 (5 bases). The CDR3 length is 14 residues. V was trimmed by 4 bases and J by 3 bases, leaving 13 bases between them. Germline-derived CDR1 and CDR2 are SGHKS and YYEKEE (reference sequence). The CDR3 protein is CASSRPFGEETQYF. In DNA, the CDR3 is TGTGCCAGCAGCCGCCCGTTCGGGGAAGAGACCCAGTACTTC.

The CDR3 DNA sequence: TGTGCCACCAGCAGAGATCTGGAACAGGGGGCCTACGAGCAGTACTTC. It translates to CATSRDLEQGAYEQYF. This chain joins TRBV15 and TRBJ2-7; 8 nucleotides line up with TRBD1. The germline V gene has CDR1 LNHNV and CDR2 YYDKDF (reference sequence). J was trimmed by 2 bases and V by 0 bases; bases with no gene match: 6. The CDR3 contains 16 residues.

CDR3 region: CASSQEVAGASYEQYF. The DNA of the CDR3 is TGTGCCAGCAGCCAAGAAGTAGCGGGAGCTTCCTACGAGCAGTACTTC. The rearrangement links TRBV4-2 to TRBJ2-7; 9 bases line up with TRBD2. CDR3 length: 16 amino acids. Germline V gene lookup returns CDR1 LGHNA and CDR2 YNFKEQ. V shed 0 bases and J 1 base; nucleotides not matched to a gene: 4.

This clone has just a few counts. The genes are TRBV27 and TRBJ2-7; perhaps TRBD1 as D (6 bases). The CDR3 runs 15 residues. Germline V gene sequence: CDR1 MNHEY, CDR2 SMNVEV (reference sequence). The V end lost 6 bases, the J end lost 0 bases, and 15 bases lay between the germline ends. The CDR3 DNA is TGTGCCAGCAGCCACCAGGACAGCAGCTCCTACGAGCAGTACTTC. This codes for CASSHQDSSSYEQYF.

The chain couples TRBV6-5 to TRBJ1-2; the D is unclear. The germline gives CDR1 MNHEY, CDR2 SVGAGI. This CDR3 has 12 amino acids. Trimming took off 5 bases at V and 2 bases at J, with 6 bases between the two ends. The CDR3 is CASSTQNYGYTF. The CDR3 region has the DNA TGTGCCAGCAGTACACAGAACTATGGCTACACCTTC.